The 19 T cell receptor beta chains below were found in one sample sequenced in a study of OX40 agonist ivuxolimab in advanced cancers. Sequencing was performed with immunoSEQ multiplex PCR; in TCRdb, only in-frame clones are kept and a portion is missing. The sample has roughly 60,000 clones; roughly 83% are singletons. This sample comprised CD4+ or CD8+ T cells sorted from blood, obtained in a trial of the OX40 agonist ivuxolimab. These receptor sequences come from an adult with an advanced solid tumor such as melanoma, head and neck, liver or kidney cancer.

Worth noting for this clone: Relative to the germline gene, one junction end is altered; a read error may explain this. The V and J genes are TRBV28 and TRBJ2-7, with a tentative D call TRBD1 (5 bases). Germline loops: CDR1 MDHEN, CDR2 SYDVKM. There are 14 residues in the CDR3. CDR3 sequence reads: CASTLVGPRERLNF. For the CDR3, the DNA is TGTGCCAGCACCCTAGTGGGGCCCCGAGAACGATTGAACTTC.

The chain couples TRBV9 to TRBJ1-2; 8 bases are shared with TRBD1. Looked up from germline, CDR1 is SGDLS and CDR2 is YYNGEE. V was pared by 2 bases and J by 9 bases, with 9 bases of the junction left unmatched. The length of the CDR3 is 14 residues. The CDR3 is CASSVFGQGTSYTF. The CDR3 DNA follows: TGTGCCAGCAGCGTCTTCGGACAGGGAACTAGCTACACCTTC.

This clone was counted between two and nine times. V and J are TRBV13 and TRBJ2-7; D gene ambiguous. This CDR3 has 13 amino acids. Germline assignment: CDR1 PRHDT and CDR2 FYEKMQ (reference sequence). V was pared by 5 bases and J by 1 base, with 9 bases between. The CDR3 DNA follows: TGTGCCAGCAGCGCCAGTTTTTCCTACGAGCAGTACTTC. This codes for CASSASFSYEQYF.

The chain couples TRBV5-1 to TRBJ2-7; 10 bases are a match to TRBD1. Germline V gene sequence: CDR1 SGHRS, CDR2 YFSETQ. The CDR3 has 15 residues. V lost 0 bases, J lost 5 bases, and 5 bases stayed unmatched. This chain's CDR3 is CASSLGQGARNEQYF. The DNA of the CDR3 is TGCGCCAGCAGCTTGGGACAGGGGGCGCGAAACGAGCAGTACTTC.

This chain links TRBV4-1 with TRBJ2-5; 12 bases map to TRBD2. CDR1 MGHRA and CDR2 YSYEKL come from the germline V gene. There are 16 residues in the CDR3. Losses at the gene ends were 3 bases for V and 4 bases for J; bases not matched to a gene: 6. CDR3 amino acids: CASSQASGGVVETQYF. As DNA, the CDR3 is TGCGCCAGCAGCCAGGCTAGCGGGGGGGTAGTAGAGACCCAGTACTTC.

The chain joins TRBV10-3 to TRBJ2-2; a possible D gene is TRBD2 (7 bases). Germline-derived CDR1 and CDR2 are ENHRY and SYGVKD. V was pared by 0 bases and J by 0 bases, with 8 bases between. The CDR3 sequence is 16 residues long. The CDR3 sequence: CAISESGGANTGELFF. The DNA for the CDR3 is TGTGCCATCAGTGAGTCAGGGGGGGCGAACACCGGGGAGCTGTTTTTT.

This chain links TRBV18 with TRBJ1-2; 8 nucleotides agree with TRBD1. The length of the CDR3 is 17 residues. The J segment lost 4 bases and the V segment lost 2 bases, leaving 12 bases of the junction unmatched. The germline V gene encodes CDR1 KGHSH and CDR2 LQKENI. The CDR3 bases are TGTGCCAGCTCACCAATCCTACGAGGACAGGGAAGCTATGGCTACACCTTC. This encodes CASSPILRGQGSYGYTF.

The J gene is TRBJ1-2, the V gene TRBV28; TRBD1 aligns across 11 bases. CDR1 is MDHEN and CDR2 is SYDVKM in the germline V gene. The J segment lost 4 bases and the V segment lost 6 bases, leaving 7 bases of the junction unmatched. This CDR3 is 15 amino acids long. The CDR3 protein is CASSGQGARGYGYTF. CDR3 nucleotides: TGTGCCAGCAGCGGACAGGGGGCTCGGGGCTATGGCTACACCTTC.

The chain recombines TRBV6-5 with TRBJ1-6, with TRBD1 matching over 7 bases. V was pared by 4 bases and J by 8 bases, with 5 bases of the junction left unmatched. Germline V gene data show CDR1 as MNHEY and CDR2 as SVGAGI. This CDR3 has 14 residues. The CDR3 is CASSSQGGDSPLHF. As DNA, the CDR3 is TGTGCCAGCAGTTCGCAGGGGGGCGATTCACCCCTCCACTTT.

Worth noting for this clone: This CDR3 is also generated by other DNA sequences in the sample. The J gene is TRBJ2-5, the V gene TRBV7-2; D possibly uses TRBD1 or TRBD2 (6 bases each). Trimming removed 5 bases from V and 5 bases from J, with 18 bases in between. Per the germline V gene, CDR1 is SGHTA and CDR2 is FQGNSA. This CDR3 contains 15 residues. The CDR3 reads CASSPRAGGLETQYF. The CDR3 region has the DNA TGTGCCAGCAGCCCCAGGGCCGGGGGCCTGGAGACCCAGTACTTC.

This clone came up once. This chain joins TRBV5-4 and TRBJ1-4; TRBD1 matches at 12 bases. This CDR3 is built from 16 residues. The trim removed 3 bases at V and 8 bases at J, leaving 8 bases unmatched. CDR1 and CDR2 from the germline V gene are SGHNT and YYREEE (reference sequence). CDR3 residues: CASSSGQGALREKLFF. In nucleotides, the CDR3 is TGTGCCAGCAGCTCGGGACAGGGGGCGCTTAGGGAAAAACTGTTTTTT.

The V and J genes are TRBV9 and TRBJ2-1; TRBD2 aligns across 9 bases. V lost 0 bases to trimming and J lost 5 bases; unmatched junction nucleotides: 3. The CDR3 contains 15 residues. Looked up from germline, CDR1 is SGDLS and CDR2 is YYNGEE. Here the CDR3 DNA reads TGTGCCAGCAGCGTAGGACTAGCGGAGAACAATGAGCAGTTCTTC. This gives the protein CASSVGLAENNEQFF.

This CDR3 reads CATYYGARGYTF. The CDR3, as DNA: TGTGCCACCTACTACGGGGCTCGCGGCTACACCTTC. This chain joins TRBV6-1 and TRBJ1-2; D is perhaps TRBD1 (5 bases). V lost 10 bases to trimming and J lost 8 bases, with 17 bases between them. The CDR3 totals 12 residues. Germline lookup yields CDR1 MNHNS and CDR2 SASEGT.

CDR3 in amino acids: CASSLPGQGYEQYF. The CDR3 nucleotides are TGTGCCAGCAGTTTACCGGGACAGGGCTACGAGCAGTACTTC. The V call is TRBV28, the J call TRBJ2-7; 9 nucleotides align to TRBD1. Germline lookup yields CDR1 MDHEN and CDR2 SYDVKM. V lost 2 bases, J lost 3 bases, and 2 bases stayed unmatched. This CDR3 has 14 residues.

This clone has only one observation. This chain connects TRBV6-6 to TRBJ2-7, with D perhaps matching TRBD2 (6 bases). The CDR3 consists of 14 residues. V lost 5 bases, J lost 5 bases, and 16 bases lay in between. CDR1 MNHNY and CDR2 SVGAGI come from the germline V gene (reference sequence). The CDR3 here is CASSPPGSGDEQYF. The CDR3 DNA sequence: TGTGCCAGCAGTCCCCCGGGTAGCGGTGACGAGCAGTACTTC.

J is TRBJ2-3 and V is TRBV10-2; TRBD1 is a possible D gene (5 bases). The germline V and J ends were trimmed by 8 bases and 7 bases, with 28 bases remaining between them. The CDR3 contains 17 residues. The germline gives CDR1 WSHSY, CDR2 SAAADI. In DNA form, the CDR3 reads TGCGCCAGCTCCCTACAGGACCCCCTAAACGCAGGGAATACGCAGTATTTT. Encoded protein: CASSLQDPLNAGNTQYF.

The chain couples TRBV18 to TRBJ2-1; D is perhaps TRBD2 (6 bases). Per germline, CDR1 KGHSH and CDR2 LQKENI. The CDR3 spans 17 residues. V was pared by 3 bases and J by 8 bases, with 23 bases between. The DNA of the CDR3 is TGTGCCAGCTCACCGGGATATACCGGGACGGGCGGGGATGAGCAGTTCTTC. This translates into CASSPGYTGTGGDEQFF.

This chain uses TRBV28 with TRBJ2-1; a possible D gene is TRBD1 (6 bases). Trimming removed 6 bases from V and 5 bases from J, with 11 bases in between. The V gene's germline CDR1 is MDHEN and CDR2 SYDVKM. The CDR3 covers 13 residues. The CDR3: CASRLQGNNEQFF. CDR3 nucleotides: TGTGCCAGCAGGCTACAGGGTAACAATGAGCAGTTCTTC.

This clone was observed a single time. The V gene is TRBV6-6, the J gene TRBJ1-6; 7 nucleotides agree with TRBD1. Germline V CDR1 and CDR2: MNHNY, SVGAGI (reference sequence). The trim removed 6 bases at V and 10 bases at J, leaving 12 bases unmatched. The CDR3 is made up of 15 amino acids. The CDR3 here is CASSRDRAGRSPLHF. CDR3 sequence (DNA): TGTGCCAGCAGCCGAGACAGGGCCGGCCGGTCACCCCTCCACTTT.